Sequencing of this T cell receptor (beta chain) was carried out in a study of cytomegalovirus exposure and HLA in healthy donors. Study outcomes and limitations: What was likely a sequencing artifact was a cluster of highly shared sequence variants. Immune exposure information comprised only CMV serostatus.

Trimming left V 1 base short and J 5 bases short, with 6 bases between. This CDR3 comprises 12 residues. The germline V gene has CDR1 SGHRS and CDR2 YFSETQ. As regards this clone: Its antigen is not known.

13 Jbeta primers and 60 Vbeta primers were used for the PCR. The protocol was immunoSEQ multiplex PCR, while the TCRdb copy is restricted to in-frame clones and leaves out a portion. The sample includes 100,000 to 150,000 clones, approximately 80% seen only once; the top ten take about 3.5%. This clonotype originated in a man aged 30 to 39 in good health and CMV-seronegative. Sequencing used PBMCs. The V and J genes are TRBV5-1 and TRBJ2-5, with D possibly matching TRBD1 (6 bases). This chain's CDR3 is CASSLTGETQYF. CDR3 nucleotide sequence: TGCGCCAGCAGCTTGACAGGGGAGACCCAGTACTTC.